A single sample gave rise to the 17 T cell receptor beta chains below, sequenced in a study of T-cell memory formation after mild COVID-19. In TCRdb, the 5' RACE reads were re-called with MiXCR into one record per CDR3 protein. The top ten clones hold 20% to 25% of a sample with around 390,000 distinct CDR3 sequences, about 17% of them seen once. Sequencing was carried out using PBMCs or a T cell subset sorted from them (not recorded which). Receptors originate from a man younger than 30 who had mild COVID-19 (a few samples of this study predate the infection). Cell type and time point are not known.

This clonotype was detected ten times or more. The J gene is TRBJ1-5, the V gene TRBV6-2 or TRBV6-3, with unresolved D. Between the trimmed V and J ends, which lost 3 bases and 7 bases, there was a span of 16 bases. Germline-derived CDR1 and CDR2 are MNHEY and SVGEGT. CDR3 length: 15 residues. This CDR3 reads CASSYWESDFQPQHF. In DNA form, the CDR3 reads TGTGCCAGCAGTTATTGGGAAAGCGATTTCCAGCCCCAGCATTTT.

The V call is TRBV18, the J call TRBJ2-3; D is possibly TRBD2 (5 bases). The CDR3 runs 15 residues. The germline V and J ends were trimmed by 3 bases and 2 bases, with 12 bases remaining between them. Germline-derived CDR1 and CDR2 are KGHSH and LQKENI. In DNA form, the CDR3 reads TGTGCCAGCTCACCGTCGAAGGGAGACACAGATACGCAGTATTTT. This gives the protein CASSPSKGDTDTQYF.

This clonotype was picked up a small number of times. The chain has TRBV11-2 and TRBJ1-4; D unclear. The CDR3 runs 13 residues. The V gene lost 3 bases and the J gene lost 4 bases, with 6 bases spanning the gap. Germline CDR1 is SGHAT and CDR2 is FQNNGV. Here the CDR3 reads CASSFSFNEKLFF. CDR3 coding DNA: TGTGCCAGCAGCTTCTCTTTTAATGAAAAACTGTTTTTT.

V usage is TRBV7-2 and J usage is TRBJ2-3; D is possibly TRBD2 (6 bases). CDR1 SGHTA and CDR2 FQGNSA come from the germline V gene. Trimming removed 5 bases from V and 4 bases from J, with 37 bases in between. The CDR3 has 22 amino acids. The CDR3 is CASSLSPGGPRVRVSRADTQYF. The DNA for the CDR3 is TGTGCCAGCAGCCTCAGTCCCGGGGGACCCCGGGTAAGGGTCAGCCGGGCAGATACGCAGTATTTT.

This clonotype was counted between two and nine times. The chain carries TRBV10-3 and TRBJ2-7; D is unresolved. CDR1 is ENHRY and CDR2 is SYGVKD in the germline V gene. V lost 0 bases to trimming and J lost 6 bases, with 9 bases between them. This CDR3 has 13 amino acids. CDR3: CAISESLSAEQYV. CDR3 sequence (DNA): TGTGCCATCAGTGAGTCGCTGTCAGCCGAGCAGTACGTC.

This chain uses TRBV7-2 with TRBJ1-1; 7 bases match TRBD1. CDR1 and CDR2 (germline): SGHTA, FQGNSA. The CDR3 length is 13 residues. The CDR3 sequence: CAGVKGAATEAFF. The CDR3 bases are TGTGCTGGGGTAAAGGGGGCTGCCACTGAAGCTTTCTTT.

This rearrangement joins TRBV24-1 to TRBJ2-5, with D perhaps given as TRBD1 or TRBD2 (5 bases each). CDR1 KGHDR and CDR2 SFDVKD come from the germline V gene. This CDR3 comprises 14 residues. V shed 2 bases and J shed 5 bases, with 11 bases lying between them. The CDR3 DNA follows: TGTGCCACCAGTGATTCGCAGGGAGTCGAGACCCAGTACTTC. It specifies CATSDSQGVETQYF.

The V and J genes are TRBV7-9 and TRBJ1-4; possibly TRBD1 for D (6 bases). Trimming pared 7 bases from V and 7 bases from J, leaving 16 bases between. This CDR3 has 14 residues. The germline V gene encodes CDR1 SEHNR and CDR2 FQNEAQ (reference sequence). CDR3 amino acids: CASNSGGPSEKLFF. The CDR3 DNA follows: TGTGCCAGCAACTCGGGGGGGCCGAGTGAAAAACTGTTTTTT. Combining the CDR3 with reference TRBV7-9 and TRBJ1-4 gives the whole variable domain DTGVSQNPRHKITKRGQNVTFRCDPISEHNRLYWYRQTLGQGPEFLTYFQNEAQLEKSRLLSDRFSAERPKGSFSTLEIQRTEQGDSAMYLCASNSGGPSEKLFFGSGTQLSVL.

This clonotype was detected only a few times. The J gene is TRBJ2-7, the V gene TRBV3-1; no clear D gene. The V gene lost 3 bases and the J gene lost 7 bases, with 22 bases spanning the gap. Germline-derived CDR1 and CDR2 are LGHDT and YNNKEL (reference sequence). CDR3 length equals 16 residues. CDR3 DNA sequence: TGTGCCAGCAGCCAGCCCGCGAATGTCGCTGTCGAAGAGCAGTACTTC. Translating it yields CASSQPANVAVEEQYF.

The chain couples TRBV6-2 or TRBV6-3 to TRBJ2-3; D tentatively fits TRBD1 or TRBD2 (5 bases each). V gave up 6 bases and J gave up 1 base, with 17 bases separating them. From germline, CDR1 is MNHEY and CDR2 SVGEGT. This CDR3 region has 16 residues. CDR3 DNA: TGTGCCAGCAGCGGGGCCCCAATCCGGGGCACAGATACGCAGTATTTT. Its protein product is CASSGAPIRGTDTQYF.

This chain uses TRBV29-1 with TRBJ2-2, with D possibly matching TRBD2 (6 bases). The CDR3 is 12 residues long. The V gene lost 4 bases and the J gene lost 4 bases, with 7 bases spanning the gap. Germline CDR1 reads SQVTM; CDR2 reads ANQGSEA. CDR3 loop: CSVVEGTGELFF. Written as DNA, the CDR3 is TGCAGCGTTGTGGAGGGCACCGGGGAGCTGTTTTTT.

The CDR3, as DNA: TGTGCCAGTAGTACACTAGCGGAGACCACAGATACGCAGTATTTT. Protein sequence: CASSTLAETTDTQYF. The chain links TRBV19 to TRBJ2-3; 8 nucleotides agree with TRBD2. The ends lost 4 bases at V and 2 bases at J; junction bases unmatched: 5. The CDR3 loop spans 15 amino acids. Germline assignment: CDR1 LNHDA and CDR2 SQIVND (reference sequence). Full variable domain (remainder filled in from reference TRBV19 and TRBJ2-3): DGGITQSPKYLFRKEGQNVTLSCEQNLNHDAMYWYRQDPGQGLRLIYYSQIVNDFQKGDIAEGYSVSREKKESFPLTVTSAQKNPTAFYLCASSTLAETTDTQYFGPGTRLTVL.

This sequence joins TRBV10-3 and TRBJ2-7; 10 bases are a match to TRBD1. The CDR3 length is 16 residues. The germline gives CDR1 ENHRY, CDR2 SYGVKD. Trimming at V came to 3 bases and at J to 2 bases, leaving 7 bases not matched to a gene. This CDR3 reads CAISEGFGQGAYEQYV. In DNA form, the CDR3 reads TGTGCCATCAGTGAAGGTTTCGGACAGGGGGCCTACGAGCAGTACGTC.

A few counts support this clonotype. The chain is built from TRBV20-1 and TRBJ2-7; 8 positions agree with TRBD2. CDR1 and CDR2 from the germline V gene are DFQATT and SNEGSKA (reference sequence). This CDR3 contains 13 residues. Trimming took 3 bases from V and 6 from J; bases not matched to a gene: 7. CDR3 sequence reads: CSASGGAVAEQYV. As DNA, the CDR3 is TGCAGTGCTAGCGGGGGGGCGGTTGCCGAGCAGTACGTC.

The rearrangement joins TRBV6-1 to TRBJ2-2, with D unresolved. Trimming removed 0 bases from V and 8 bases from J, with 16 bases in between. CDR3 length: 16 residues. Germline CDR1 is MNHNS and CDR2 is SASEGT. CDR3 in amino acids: CASSEANVASRGELFF. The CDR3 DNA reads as TGTGCCAGCAGTGAAGCGAATGTGGCCTCCCGGGGGGAGCTGTTTTTT.

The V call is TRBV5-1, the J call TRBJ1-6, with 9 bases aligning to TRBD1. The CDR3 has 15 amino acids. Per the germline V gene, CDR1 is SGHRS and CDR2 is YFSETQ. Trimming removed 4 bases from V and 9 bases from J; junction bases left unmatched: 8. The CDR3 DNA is TGCGCCAGCAGCCCACGACAGGGGGAAGGTTCACCCCTCCACTTT. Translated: CASSPRQGEGSPLHF.

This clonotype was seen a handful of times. The CDR3 DNA is TGCGCCAGCAGCTTGGACTTCTCTGGAAACACCATATATTTT. The encoded protein is CASSLDFSGNTIYF. The V call is TRBV5-1, the J call TRBJ1-3; D remains ambiguous. Germline V lookup: CDR1 SGHRS, CDR2 YFSETQ. V was pared by 0 bases and J by 0 bases, with 4 bases between. The CDR3 spans 14 residues.